These 24 T cell receptor beta chains came from one sample sequenced in a study of cytomegalovirus exposure and HLA in healthy donors. It was with 60 Vbeta and 13 Jbeta primers that the PCR ran. Data came from immunoSEQ multiplex PCR; TCRdb stores just in-frame clones and leaves some out. The data contain about 86,000 clones, 70% to 80% of them seen just once; the ten biggest clones take up roughly 14%. The sample consisted of PBMCs. These receptors were collected from a woman in her 40s in good health and CMV-seropositive.

Of note for this clone: This sample also contains other DNA sequences that code for the same CDR3. The rearrangement uses TRBV28 and TRBJ2-7; possible D gene TRBD2, 6 bases. Trimming took off 7 bases at V and 0 bases at J, with 10 bases between the two ends. Germline values: CDR1 MDHEN, CDR2 SYDVKM. The CDR3 has 13 residues. The CDR3 DNA reads as TGTGCCAGCACCGGGACTCCCTCCTACGAGCAGTACTTC. Protein product: CASTGTPSYEQYF.

This clone occurred once. In nucleotides, the CDR3 is TGTGCCAGCAGTGCTCTCGACAGGGACTATGGCTACACCTTC. This sequence encodes CASSALDRDYGYTF. The V gene is TRBV6-1, the J gene TRBJ1-2, with 7 bases aligning to TRBD1. This CDR3 region has 14 residues. CDR1 is MNHNS, CDR2 SASEGT, per germline. V was pared by 4 bases and J by 3 bases, with 5 bases of the junction left unmatched.

This clone has more than one count but fewer than ten. At one end, the junction sequence differs from germline, possibly due to a read error. This rearrangement joins TRBV28 to TRBJ1-1; the D is unclear. The CDR3 length is 12 residues. Germline CDR1 reads MDHEN; CDR2 reads SYDVKM. In DNA, the CDR3 is TGTGCCAGCAGTTCCGGGAACAGTGAAGCTTTCTTT. It yields the protein CASSSGNSEAFF.

This chain uses TRBV19 with TRBJ1-5, with no clear D. Germline V gene lookup returns CDR1 LNHDA and CDR2 SQIVND (reference sequence). Trimming removed 3 bases at V and 2 bases at J, with 11 bases between. CDR3 size: 15 residues. The CDR3 coding sequence is TGTGCCAGTAGTATCGATGCCGGGGGCAATCAGCCCCAGCATTTT. It yields the protein CASSIDAGGNQPQHF.

In this sample, this clone turned up once. The chain has TRBV5-1 and TRBJ2-3, with 9 positions matching TRBD2. V gave up 4 bases and J gave up 2 bases; unmatched junction bases: 5. Germline CDR1 is SGHRS and CDR2 is YFSETQ. The CDR3 loop spans 15 amino acids. The CDR3 protein is CASSPSSGTTDTQYF. The CDR3 nucleotides read TGCGCCAGCAGCCCTTCTAGCGGGACCACAGATACGCAGTATTTT. Complete variable domain (other parts from reference TRBV5-1 and TRBJ2-3): KAGVTQTPRYLIKTRGQQVTLSCSPISGHRSVSWYQQTPGQGLQFLFEYFSETQRNKGNFPGRFSGRQFSNSRSEMNVSTLELGDSALYLCASSPSSGTTDTQYFGPGTRLTVL.

The chain couples TRBV7-3 to TRBJ2-7, with D possibly being TRBD2 (6 bases). This CDR3 comprises 16 residues. The V end lost 9 bases, the J end lost 1 base, and 22 bases lay between the germline ends. Germline V gives CDR1 SGHTA, CDR2 FQGTGA. In DNA form, the CDR3 reads TGTGCCAGGCATTTCGGGTTGGGGACTCGATCCTACGAGCAGTACTTC. This translates into CARHFGLGTRSYEQYF.

In this sample, this clone turned up a few times. The V and J genes are TRBV14 and TRBJ2-3, with TRBD2 identical over 12 bases. V was clipped by 0 bases and J by 0 bases; unmatched bases: 4. The CDR3 is 18 amino acids. Germline CDR1 is SGHDN and CDR2 is FVKESK. CDR3 residues: CASSQELGLAGSTDTQYF. As DNA, the CDR3 is TGTGCCAGCAGCCAAGAGTTGGGACTAGCGGGTAGCACAGATACGCAGTATTTT.

This clone was counted a few times. This chain joins TRBV7-8 and TRBJ2-7; 7 nucleotides agree with TRBD2. The germline CDR1 and CDR2 sequences are SGHVS and FQNEAQ. CDR3 size: 18 residues. V lost 2 bases, J lost 2 bases, and 15 bases stayed unmatched. The CDR3 here is CASSLFSVWEGPTYEQYF. CDR3 DNA sequence: TGTGCCAGCAGCTTATTCTCTGTGTGGGAGGGGCCGACCTACGAGCAGTACTTC.

This chain uses TRBV13 with TRBJ2-7; D is unresolved. This CDR3 has 12 residues. Germline CDR1 and CDR2: PRHDT and FYEKMQ (reference sequence). V was shortened by 0 bases and J by 5 bases, with 5 bases between the two germline ends. The CDR3: CASSLGRNEQYF. The CDR3 nucleotides read TGTGCCAGCAGCTTAGGGCGGAACGAGCAGTACTTC. Combining the CDR3 with reference TRBV13 and TRBJ2-7 gives the whole variable domain AAGVIQSPRHLIKEKRETATLKCYPIPRHDTVYWYQQGPGQDPQFLISFYEKMQSDKGSIPDRFSAQQFSDYHSELNMSSLELGDSALYFCASSLGRNEQYFGPGTRLTVT.

This chain links TRBV19 with TRBJ1-1; 7 bases line up with TRBD1. V gave up 5 bases and J gave up 4 bases; unmatched junction bases: 4. Germline assignment: CDR1 LNHDA and CDR2 SQIVND (reference sequence). This CDR3 is built from 13 residues. CDR3 in amino acids: CASSDRVSTEAFF. In nucleotides, the CDR3 is TGTGCCAGTAGTGACAGGGTGAGCACTGAAGCTTTCTTT.

This clone appeared a single time. The chain carries TRBV28 and TRBJ1-1; D is uncertain. The V gene's germline CDR1 is MDHEN and CDR2 SYDVKM. V dropped 11 bases and J dropped 0 bases, with 13 bases sitting between them. This CDR3 region has 13 residues. CDR3: CAASLTLNTEAFF. The CDR3 coding sequence is TGTGCCGCCTCCCTAACCCTGAACACTGAAGCTTTCTTT.

The V gene is TRBV28, the J gene TRBJ1-2, with a possible D match to TRBD1 (5 bases). Trimming took 2 bases from V and 4 from J, leaving 11 bases between them. The V gene's germline CDR1 is MDHEN and CDR2 SYDVKM. This CDR3 comprises 14 residues. This CDR3 reads CASSLIGQGYGYTF. CDR3 DNA: TGTGCCAGCAGTTTAATTGGCCAGGGCTATGGCTACACCTTC.

This chain joins TRBV5-1 and TRBJ2-6, with TRBD1 matching over 10 bases. Germline CDR1 and CDR2: SGHRS and YFSETQ. V lost 5 bases to trimming and J lost 0 bases; unmatched junction nucleotides: 11. There are 19 residues in the CDR3. CDR3 region: CASRWVTGQGNSGANVLTF. The DNA for the CDR3 is TGCGCCAGCAGGTGGGTTACGGGACAGGGGAACTCTGGGGCCAACGTCCTGACTTTC.

The rearrangement uses TRBV9 and TRBJ1-5; 8 positions match TRBD1. The CDR3 spans 16 residues. V lost 5 bases, J lost 6 bases, and 13 bases stayed unmatched. Germline values: CDR1 SGDLS, CDR2 YYNGEE. DNA of the CDR3: TGTGCCAGCAGTCGAACGACAGGGGAGGCTTTTCAGCCCCAGCATTTT. Translated: CASSRTTGEAFQPQHF.

The chain recombines TRBV6-4 with TRBJ2-1; 9 bases are a match to TRBD2. CDR1 and CDR2 (germline): MRHNA, SNTAGT. Trimming at V came to 3 bases and at J to 9 bases, leaving 6 bases not matched to a gene. The CDR3 has 14 residues. CDR3 bases: TGTGCCAGCAGTGATGGCGGGAGGGCCGGTGAGCAGTTCTTC. Its translation: CASSDGGRAGEQFF.

The CDR3 DNA reads as TGTGCCAGCAGTCTCAGCGGGGGGGAGACCCAGTACTTC. It yields the protein CASSLSGGETQYF. The V gene is TRBV6-5, the J gene TRBJ2-5; 9 bases map to TRBD2. The germline CDR1 and CDR2 sequences are MNHEY and SVGAGI. J was trimmed by 5 bases and V by 5 bases; bases with no gene match: 3. This CDR3 is built from 13 residues.

This clone was observed a few times. This rearrangement joins TRBV4-1 to TRBJ2-1, with 10 bases that match TRBD2. Germline V CDR1 and CDR2: MGHRA, YSYEKL. V dropped 0 bases and J dropped 0; count of bases not matched to a gene: 8. CDR3 length equals 19 residues. The CDR3: CASSQETQLAGASYNEQFF. Written as DNA, the CDR3 is TGCGCCAGCAGCCAAGAAACCCAGCTAGCGGGGGCCTCCTACAATGAGCAGTTCTTC.

The V and J genes are TRBV9 and TRBJ1-1; 8 nucleotides line up with TRBD1. Germline V gene sequence: CDR1 SGDLS, CDR2 YYNGEE. The CDR3 covers 16 residues. V gave up 4 bases and J gave up 3 bases; unmatched junction bases: 11. The CDR3 sequence is CASSRELDRAYTEAFF. The CDR3 region has the DNA TGTGCCAGCAGCCGCGAACTGGACAGGGCGTACACTGAAGCTTTCTTT.

The chain employs TRBV15 and TRBJ2-7; 9 bases line up with TRBD2. The CDR3 consists of 16 residues. CDR1 and CDR2 from the germline V gene are LNHNV and YYDKDF (reference sequence). The trim removed 2 bases at V and 1 base at J, leaving 6 bases unmatched. The CDR3 reads CATSRRRTSESYEQYF. CDR3 DNA sequence: TGTGCCACCAGCAGAAGGCGGACTAGCGAATCCTACGAGCAGTACTTC.

The rearrangement uses TRBV7-9 and TRBJ1-2, with no clear D. The CDR3 is 17 amino acids. V was cut by 5 bases and J by 1 base, with 20 bases left in between. Germline CDR1 reads SEHNR; CDR2 reads FQNEAQ (reference sequence). In nucleotides, the CDR3 is TGTGCCAGCAGCCCAAACCTCCGGGAGCCGAATAACTATGGCTACACCTTC. Residues: CASSPNLREPNNYGYTF.

The chain recombines TRBV9 with TRBJ2-1; unclear D gene. Per germline, CDR1 SGDLS and CDR2 YYNGEE. V lost 3 bases, J lost 9 bases, and 10 bases lay in between. The CDR3 is 12 amino acids. Here the CDR3 reads CASSADRVEQFF. In nucleotides, the CDR3 is TGTGCCAGCAGCGCCGATCGGGTTGAGCAGTTCTTC.

This rearrangement joins TRBV19 to TRBJ2-7, with 10 bases matching TRBD1. Germline V gene data show CDR1 as LNHDA and CDR2 as SQIVND (reference sequence). V lost 3 bases to trimming and J lost 6 bases; unmatched junction nucleotides: 11. The CDR3 is made up of 16 amino acids. The CDR3 DNA follows: TGTGCCAGTAGTATTATGGCGGGACAGGGGTCGATCGAGCAGTACTTC. Translated: CASSIMAGQGSIEQYF.

CDR3 sequence: CASSHILSYEQYF. The CDR3 region has the DNA TGCGCCAGCAGCCACATACTGTCCTACGAGCAGTACTTC. This chain links TRBV4-1 with TRBJ2-7; no definite D call. Germline V gene lookup returns CDR1 MGHRA and CDR2 YSYEKL. V was cut by 3 bases and J by 1 base, with 7 bases left in between. This CDR3 comprises 13 residues.

The CDR3 DNA sequence: TGTGCCAGCAGCTGGGGAACGGGGGTCACCGGGGAGCTGTTTTTT. Translated: CASSWGTGVTGELFF. The chain employs TRBV5-6 and TRBJ2-2; a weak D match, TRBD2 (6 bases). The germline V and J ends were trimmed by 3 bases and 4 bases, with 13 bases remaining between them. There are 15 residues in the CDR3. CDR1 is SGHDT, CDR2 YYEEEE, per germline.